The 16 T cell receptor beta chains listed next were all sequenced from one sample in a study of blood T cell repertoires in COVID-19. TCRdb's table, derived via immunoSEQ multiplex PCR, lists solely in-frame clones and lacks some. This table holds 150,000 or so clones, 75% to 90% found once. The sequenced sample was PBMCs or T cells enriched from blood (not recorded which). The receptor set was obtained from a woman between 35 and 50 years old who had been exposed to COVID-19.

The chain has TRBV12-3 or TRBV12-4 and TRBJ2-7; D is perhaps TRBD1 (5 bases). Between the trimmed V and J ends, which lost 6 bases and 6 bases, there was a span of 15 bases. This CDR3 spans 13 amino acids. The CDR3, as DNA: TGTGCCAGCAGAAACAGGATCGCCCCCGAGCAGTACTTC. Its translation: CASRNRIAPEQYF.

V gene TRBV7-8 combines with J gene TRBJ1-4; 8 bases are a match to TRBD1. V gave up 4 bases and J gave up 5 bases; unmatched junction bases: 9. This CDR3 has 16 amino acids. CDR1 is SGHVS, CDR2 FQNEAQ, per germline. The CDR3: CASSSISWDRNEKLFF. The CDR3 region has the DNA TGTGCCAGCAGCTCGATCTCTTGGGACAGGAATGAAAAACTGTTTTTT.

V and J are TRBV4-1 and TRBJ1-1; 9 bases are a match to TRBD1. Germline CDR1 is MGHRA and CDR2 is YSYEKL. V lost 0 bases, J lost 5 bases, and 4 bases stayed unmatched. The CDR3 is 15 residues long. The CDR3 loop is CASSQESTGGTEAFF. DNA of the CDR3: TGCGCCAGCAGCCAAGAGTCGACAGGGGGGACTGAAGCTTTCTTT.

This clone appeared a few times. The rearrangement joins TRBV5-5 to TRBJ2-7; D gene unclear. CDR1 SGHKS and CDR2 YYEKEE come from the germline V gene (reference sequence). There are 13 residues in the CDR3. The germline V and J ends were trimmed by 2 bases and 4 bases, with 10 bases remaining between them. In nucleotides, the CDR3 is TGTGCCAGCAGCTTATTTAGCATGTACGAGCAGTACTTC. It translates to CASSLFSMYEQYF.

CDR3 DNA: TGTGCCAGCAGCTTAGGCGGCGGAAGCACAGATACGCAGTATTTT. Protein product: CASSLGGGSTDTQYF. The chain recombines TRBV13 with TRBJ2-3; D ambiguous. Looked up from germline, CDR1 is PRHDT and CDR2 is FYEKMQ (reference sequence). The length of the CDR3 is 15 residues. Trimming removed 0 bases at V and 0 bases at J, with 7 bases between.

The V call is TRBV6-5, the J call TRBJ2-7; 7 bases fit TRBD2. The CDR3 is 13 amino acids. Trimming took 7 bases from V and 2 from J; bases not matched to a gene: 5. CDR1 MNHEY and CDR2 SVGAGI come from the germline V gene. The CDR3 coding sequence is TGTGCCAGCATTGGCGGGAGACCCTACGAGCAGTACTTC. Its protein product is CASIGGRPYEQYF.

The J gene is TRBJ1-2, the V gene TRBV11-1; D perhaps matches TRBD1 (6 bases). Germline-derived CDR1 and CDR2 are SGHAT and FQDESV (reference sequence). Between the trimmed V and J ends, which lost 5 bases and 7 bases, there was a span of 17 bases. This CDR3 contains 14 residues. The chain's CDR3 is CASSPSRGFGGYTF. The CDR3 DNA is TGTGCCAGCAGCCCTAGCAGGGGATTCGGTGGCTACACCTTC.

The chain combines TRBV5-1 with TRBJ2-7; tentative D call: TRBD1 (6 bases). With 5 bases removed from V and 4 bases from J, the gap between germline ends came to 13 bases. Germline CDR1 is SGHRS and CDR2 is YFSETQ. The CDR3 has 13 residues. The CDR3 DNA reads TGCGCCAGCAGGTGGGGGCGCGATTACGAGCAGTACTTC. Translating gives CASRWGRDYEQYF.

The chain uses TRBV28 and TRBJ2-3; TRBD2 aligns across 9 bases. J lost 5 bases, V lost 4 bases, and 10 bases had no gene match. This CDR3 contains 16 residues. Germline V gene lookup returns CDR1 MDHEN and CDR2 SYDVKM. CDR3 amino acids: CASSSSREGQVDTQYF. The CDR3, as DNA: TGTGCCAGCAGTTCGTCGCGGGAGGGCCAGGTAGATACGCAGTATTTT.

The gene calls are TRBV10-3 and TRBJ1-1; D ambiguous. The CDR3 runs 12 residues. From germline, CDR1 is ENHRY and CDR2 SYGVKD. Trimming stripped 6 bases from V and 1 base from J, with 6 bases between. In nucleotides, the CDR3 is TGTGCCATCAGCCGACAGAACACTGAAGCTTTCTTT. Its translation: CAISRQNTEAFF.

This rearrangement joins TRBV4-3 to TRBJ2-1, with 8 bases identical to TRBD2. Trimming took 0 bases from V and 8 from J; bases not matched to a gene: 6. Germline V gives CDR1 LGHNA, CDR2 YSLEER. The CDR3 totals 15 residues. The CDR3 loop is CASSQEAGRADEQFF. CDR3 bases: TGCGCCAGCAGCCAAGAAGCCGGGAGGGCCGATGAGCAGTTCTTC.

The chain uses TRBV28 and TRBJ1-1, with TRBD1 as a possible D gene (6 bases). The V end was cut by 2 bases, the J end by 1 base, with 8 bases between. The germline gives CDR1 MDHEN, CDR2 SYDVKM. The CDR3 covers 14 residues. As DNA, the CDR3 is TGTGCCAGCAGTTTAGTCAGGGGGAACACTGAAGCTTTCTTT. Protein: CASSLVRGNTEAFF.

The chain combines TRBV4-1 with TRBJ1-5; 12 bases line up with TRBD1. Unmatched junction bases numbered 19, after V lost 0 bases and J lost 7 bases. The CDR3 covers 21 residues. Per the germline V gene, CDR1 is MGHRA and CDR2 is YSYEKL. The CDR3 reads CASSQESGEVTGTGGTQPQHF. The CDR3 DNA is TGCGCCAGCAGCCAAGAATCGGGCGAGGTCACCGGGACAGGGGGCACGCAGCCCCAGCATTTT.

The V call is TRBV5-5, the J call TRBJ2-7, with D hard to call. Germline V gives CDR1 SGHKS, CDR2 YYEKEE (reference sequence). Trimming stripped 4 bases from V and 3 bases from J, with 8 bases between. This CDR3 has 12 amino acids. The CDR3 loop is CASSRELYEQYF. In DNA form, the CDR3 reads TGTGCCAGCAGCCGCGAGCTCTACGAGCAGTACTTC. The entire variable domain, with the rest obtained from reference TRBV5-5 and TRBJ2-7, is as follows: DAGVTQSPTHLIKTRGQQVTLRCSPISGHKSVSWYQQVLGQGPQFIFQYYEKEERGRGNFPDRFSARQFPNYSSELNVNALLLGDSALYLCASSRELYEQYFGPGTRLTVT.

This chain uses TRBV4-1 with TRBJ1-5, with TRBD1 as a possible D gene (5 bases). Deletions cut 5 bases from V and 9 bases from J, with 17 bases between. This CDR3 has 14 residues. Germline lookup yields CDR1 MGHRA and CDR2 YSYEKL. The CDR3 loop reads CASSEGTRSAPQHF. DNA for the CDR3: TGCGCCAGCAGCGAGGGGACTCGCTCGGCGCCCCAGCATTTT.

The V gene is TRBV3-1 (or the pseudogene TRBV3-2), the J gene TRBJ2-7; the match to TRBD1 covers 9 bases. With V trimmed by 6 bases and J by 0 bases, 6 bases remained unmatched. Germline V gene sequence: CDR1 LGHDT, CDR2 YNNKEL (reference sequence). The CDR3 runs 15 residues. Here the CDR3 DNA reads TGTGCCAGCAGTCAACAGGGGGCTAACTCCTACGAGCAGTACTTC. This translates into CASSQQGANSYEQYF.